This is a list of T cell receptor beta chains from one sample in a study of blood T cell repertoires in COVID-19. The method was immunoSEQ multiplex PCR; TCRdb's version includes in-frame clones alone and lacks a portion of them. The sample lists more than 110,000 clones, approximately 86% occurring once. Sample: peripheral blood. Every receptor here comes from a human donor in a cohort sampled during active COVID-19. Each CDR3 is given with its conserved first and last residue. A D gene is named only where the DNA matches it firmly. A clone size is listed for some rows: how often the clone was seen (once, few, many), or a class if it is expanded.

j_call | clone_size | d_call | v_call | cdr3_aa | cdr3_nt
TRBJ1-2 | NA | NA | TRBV6-1 | CASSEDRLGHNGYTF | TGTGCCAGCAGTGAAGATAGACTCGGACACAATGGCTACACCTTC
TRBJ2-3 | few | TRBD1 | TRBV5-1 | CASSLDRVEWTDTQYF | TGCGCCAGCAGCCTGGACAGGGTAGAATGGACAGATACGCAGTATTTT
TRBJ2-5 | NA | NA | TRBV2 | CASAGGPNQETQYF | TGTGCCAGCGCCGGGGGGCCCAACCAAGAGACCCAGTACTTC
TRBJ1-5 | NA | NA | TRBV2 | CASSDRVGNQPQHF | TGTGCCAGCAGTGACAGGGTTGGGAATCAGCCCCAGCATTTT
TRBJ1-4 | NA | NA | TRBV6-1 | CASSEGSLNEKLFF | TGTGCCAGCAGTGAAGGTAGCCTAAATGAAAAACTGTTTTTT
TRBJ2-5 | NA | NA | TRBV3-1/TRBV3-2 | CASSQGGRVETQYF | TGTGCCAGCAGCCAAGGAGGGCGGGTCGAGACCCAGTACTTC
TRBJ2-1 | few | TRBD1 | TRBV6-5 | CASSTRTGKNEQFF | TGTGCCAGCAGTACTCGGACAGGGAAGAATGAGCAGTTCTTC
TRBJ2-5 | NA | TRBD2 | TRBV27 | CASSLSTSGQETQYF | TGTGCCAGCAGTTTATCCACTAGCGGTCAAGAGACCCAGTACTTC
TRBJ2-1 | NA | TRBD1 | TRBV13 | CASSLQGGGSYNEQFF | TGTGCCAGCAGCTTACAAGGGGGCGGTTCATACAATGAGCAGTTCTTC
TRBJ1-1 | NA | NA | TRBV27 | CASSPHRRETEAFF | TGTGCCAGCAGTCCCCATAGGAGAGAAACTGAAGCTTTCTTT
TRBJ2-5 | once | NA | TRBV7-9 | CASSWGGQQETQYF | TGTGCCAGCAGCTGGGGCGGACAGCAAGAGACCCAGTACTTC
TRBJ1-6 | NA | NA | TRBV5-6 | CASSSPQNSPLHF | TGTGCCAGCAGCTCCCCCCAGAATTCACCCCTCCACTTT
TRBJ1-1 | NA | TRBD1 | TRBV7-2 | CASRGGKPGQVINTEAFF | TGTGCCAGCCGAGGGGGGAAGCCAGGACAGGTAATAAACACTGAAGCTTTCTTT
TRBJ1-1 | NA | TRBD1 | TRBV7-2 | CASSAHRGQAEAFF | TGTGCCAGCAGCGCTCACAGGGGGCAGGCTGAAGCTTTCTTT
TRBJ1-3 | NA | TRBD1 | TRBV5-1 | CASSPGTGGGSGNTIYF | TGCGCCAGCAGCCCCGGGACAGGGGGCGGCTCTGGAAACACCATATATTTT
TRBJ1-1 | once | NA | TRBV25-1 | CASSAPGGSTEAFF | TGTGCCAGCAGTGCCCCGGGAGGGAGCACTGAAGCTTTCTTT
TRBJ2-7 | once | NA | TRBV24-1 | CATSDLRGQRYF | TGTGCCACCAGTGATTTGCGGGGTCAAAGGTACTTC
TRBJ1-1 | NA | TRBD1 | TRBV28 | CASRTGEMNTEAFF | TGTGCCAGCAGGACAGGGGAAATGAACACTGAAGCTTTCTTT
TRBJ1-1 | NA | NA | TRBV28 | CASTDMNTEAFF | TGTGCCAGCACTGACATGAACACTGAAGCTTTCTTT
TRBJ1-3 | NA | TRBD1 | TRBV30 | CAWSKRRGDSGRNTIYF | TGTGCCTGGAGTAAACGGCGAGGGGACAGCGGAAGAAACACCATATATTTT
TRBJ2-3 | NA | TRBD1 | TRBV3-1/TRBV3-2 | CASSPSAGGLTDTQYF | TGTGCCAGCAGCCCAAGCGCAGGGGGCCTCACGGATACGCAGTATTTT
TRBJ1-5 | NA | TRBD1 | TRBV10-2 | CASRDRGYLSNQPQHF | TGCGCCAGCAGAGACAGGGGTTATCTAAGCAATCAGCCCCAGCATTTT
TRBJ1-1 | NA | NA | TRBV5-1 | CASSSRTDSEAFF | TGCGCCAGCAGCTCTAGGACGGACTCTGAAGCTTTCTTT
TRBJ1-1 | many | NA | TRBV4-1 | CASSRGGGLNTEAFF | TGCGCCAGCAGCCGCGGTGGGGGGTTGAACACTGAAGCTTTCTTT
TRBJ2-7 | once | NA | TRBV18 | CASSPPGLYEQYF | TGTGCCAGCTCACCACCGGGACTCTACGAGCAGTACTTC
TRBJ1-5 | once | NA | TRBV24-1 | CATSDFRRDQPQHF | TGTGCCACCAGTGATTTTAGGAGAGATCAGCCCCAGCATTTT
TRBJ1-1 | NA | TRBD1 | TRBV4-1 | CASSQRQGEGTEAFF | TGCGCCAGCAGCCAAAGGCAGGGGGAAGGGACTGAAGCTTTCTTT
TRBJ1-5 | NA | TRBD1 | TRBV7-2 | CASSLVSGQGNQPQHF | TGTGCCAGCAGCTTAGTCTCTGGACAGGGCAATCAGCCCCAGCATTTT
TRBJ2-3 | NA | NA | TRBV27 | CASSLAGHFTDTQYF | TGTGCCAGCAGTTTAGCGGGCCACTTCACAGATACGCAGTATTTT
TRBJ1-4 | NA | TRBD1 | TRBV5-1 | CASSLVGGQINEKLFF | TGCGCCAGCAGCTTGGTCGGGGGACAGATAAATGAAAAACTGTTTTTT
TRBJ2-1 | NA | TRBD2 | TRBV7-9 | CASSRAGGAGDEQFF | TGTGCCAGCAGCCGCGCGGGGGGGGCTGGTGATGAGCAGTTCTTC
TRBJ2-5 | NA | NA | TRBV5-6 | CASSLESGETQYF | TGTGCCAGCAGCTTGGAATCGGGGGAGACCCAGTACTTC
TRBJ2-3 | NA | TRBD2 | TRBV5-4 | CASSLGLAGATDTQYF | TGTGCCAGCAGCCTGGGACTAGCGGGAGCTACAGATACGCAGTATTTT
TRBJ2-3 | few | NA | TRBV3-1/TRBV3-2 | CASSLRQAITDTQYF | TGTGCCAGCAGCCTCAGACAGGCCATCACAGATACGCAGTATTTT
TRBJ2-7 | NA | TRBD2 | TRBV12-3/TRBV12-4 | CASSLGPGGAQYF | TGTGCCAGCAGTTTAGGGCCCGGGGGGGCACAGTACTTC
TRBJ1-1 | NA | TRBD1 | TRBV19 | CASSTATGAAQFGDEAFF | TGTGCCAGTAGTACCGCGACAGGGGCCGCCCAGTTTGGGGATGAAGCTTTCTTT
TRBJ1-6 | NA | NA | TRBV3-1/TRBV3-2 | CASSPGEGNNSPLHF | TGTGCCAGCAGCCCGGGGGAGGGGAATAATTCACCCCTCCACTTT
TRBJ2-1 | NA | NA | TRBV9 | CASSVELQLHNEQFF | TGTGCCAGCAGCGTAGAACTCCAATTGCACAATGAGCAGTTCTTC
TRBJ2-3 | once | TRBD1 | TRBV11-2 | CASSLDGWDRASTDTQYF | TGTGCCAGCAGCTTAGATGGGTGGGACAGGGCTAGCACAGATACGCAGTATTTT
TRBJ2-3 | NA | TRBD2 | TRBV5-1 | CASSLDLAGSTDTQYF | TGCGCCAGCAGCTTGGATTTAGCGGGGAGCACAGATACGCAGTATTTT
TRBJ1-5 | NA | TRBD1 | TRBV3-1/TRBV3-2 | CASSPNDRGQPQHF | TGTGCCAGCAGCCCTAACGACAGGGGACAGCCCCAGCATTTT
TRBJ2-7 | NA | TRBD2 | TRBV30 | CAWSVHGGGAGEQYF | TGTGCCTGGAGTGTACACGGCGGGGGGGCCGGGGAGCAGTACTTC
TRBJ2-3 | NA | NA | TRBV13 | CASRLLVTDTQYF | TGTGCCAGCAGACTTCTTGTCACAGATACGCAGTATTTT
TRBJ2-2 | NA | NA | TRBV19 | CASTVEGTNTGELFF | TGTGCCAGTACGGTGGAGGGAACGAACACCGGGGAGCTGTTTTTT